This passage covers 4 T cell receptor beta chains from one sample sequenced in a study of technical replicates of blood from a handful of donors. The method was immunoSEQ multiplex PCR; TCRdb's version includes in-frame clones alone and lacks a portion of them. The repertoire has 75,000 to 100,000 clones, approximately 94% of them found once; the top ten carry 0.38%. The source material was T cells isolated from PBMCs. These receptors all come from a human donor in good health.

The chain recombines TRBV28 with TRBJ1-2; maybe TRBD1 (5 bases). The CDR3 is made up of 11 amino acids. V was pared by 5 bases and J by 8 bases, with 9 bases between. CDR1 and CDR2 from the germline V gene are MDHEN and SYDVKM. CDR3 bases: TGTGCCAGCAGTGAGACAGTGGGCTACACCTTC. Its translation: CASSETVGYTF.

The chain recombines TRBV19 with TRBJ2-7, with 8 bases aligning to TRBD2. The V and J ends lost 5 bases and 4 bases, in that order; junction bases with no gene match: 10. CDR3 size: 15 residues. Germline lookup yields CDR1 LNHDA and CDR2 SQIVND (reference sequence). This chain's CDR3 is CASSPSLAGKYEQYF. CDR3 nucleotides: TGTGCCAGTAGTCCAAGTTTAGCGGGAAAATACGAGCAGTACTTC.

The V call is TRBV4-3, the J call TRBJ2-7; 8 bases fit TRBD2. The J segment lost 0 bases and the V segment lost 4 bases, leaving 8 bases of the junction unmatched. CDR1 is LGHNA and CDR2 is YSLEER in the germline V gene. This CDR3 region has 16 residues. The CDR3 sequence is CASSLSFSGVSYEQYF. The CDR3 nucleotides are TGCGCCAGCAGCCTATCATTTAGCGGGGTCTCCTACGAGCAGTACTTC.

The rearrangement joins TRBV30 to TRBJ2-1, with 10 bases aligning to TRBD2. This CDR3 contains 15 residues. Trimming at V came to 0 bases and at J to 8 bases, leaving 7 bases not matched to a gene. Germline CDR1 GTSNPN, CDR2 SVGIG (reference sequence). The CDR3 DNA reads TGTGCCTGGAGTGTATCAAGCGGGAGGGCCCATGAGCAGTTCTTC. This gives the protein CAWSVSSGRAHEQFF. Drawing the rest from reference TRBV30 and TRBJ2-1, the complete variable domain is SQTIHQWPATLVQPVGSPLSLECTVEGTSNPNLYWYRQAAGRGLQLLFYSVGIGQISSEVPQNLSASRPQDRQFILSSKKLLLSDSGFYLCAWSVSSGRAHEQFFGPGTRLTVL.